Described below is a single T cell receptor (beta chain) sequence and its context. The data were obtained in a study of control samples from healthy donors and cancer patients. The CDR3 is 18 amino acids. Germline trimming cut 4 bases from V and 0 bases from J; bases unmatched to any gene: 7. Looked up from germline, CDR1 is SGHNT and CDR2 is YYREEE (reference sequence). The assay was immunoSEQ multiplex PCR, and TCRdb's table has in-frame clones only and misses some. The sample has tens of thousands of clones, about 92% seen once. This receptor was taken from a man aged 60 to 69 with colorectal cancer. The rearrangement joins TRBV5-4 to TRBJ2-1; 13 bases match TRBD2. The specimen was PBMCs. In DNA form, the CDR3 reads TGTGCCAGCAGCCGTGGACTAGCGGGGGATAGCTCCTACAATGAGCAGTTCTTC. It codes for CASSRGLAGDSSYNEQFF.